Presented here are 22 T cell receptor beta chains from one specimen sequenced in a study of blood T cell repertoires in COVID-19 (TCRdb year 2020). The library was prepared using the immunoSEQ multiplex PCR assay. The clones in this table, taken by TCRdb from immuneACCESS, are in-frame only. Not every clone is retained; where verified, under half of the shortfall comes from an unresolved V gene, and the cause of the rest is unknown. The sample profile shows about 480,000 clones; roughly 90% of them were found once. Jointly, the top ten make up 1.8% of the sample. What was sequenced was PBMCs or T cells enriched from blood (not recorded which). The receptors here all came from a woman between 40 and 55 years old who had recovered from COVID-19.

The chain recombines TRBV3-1 (or the pseudogene TRBV3-2) with TRBJ2-7; a possible D gene is TRBD2 (6 bases). Germline V gene sequence: CDR1 LGHDT, CDR2 YNNKEL (reference sequence). V was pared by 6 bases and J by 5 bases, with 11 bases between. This CDR3 spans 12 amino acids. The CDR3 bases are TGTGCCAGCAGTTTCCTAGCGAACGAGCAGTACTTC. This encodes CASSFLANEQYF.

This clone appeared once. The V and J genes are TRBV27 and TRBJ1-4, with 7 bases matching TRBD1. J lost 8 bases, V lost 3 bases, and 6 bases had no gene match. The CDR3 has 14 amino acids. Per the germline V gene, CDR1 is MNHEY and CDR2 is SMNVEV (reference sequence). CDR3 region: CASSFDREGEKLFF. The DNA for the CDR3 is TGTGCCAGCAGTTTCGACAGGGAAGGGGAAAAACTGTTTTTT.

This sequence joins TRBV19 and TRBJ2-1; 14 bases agree with TRBD2. Trimming cost V 5 bases and J 4 bases; bases outside gene matches: 1. The CDR3 is 15 amino acids. Germline V lookup: CDR1 LNHDA, CDR2 SQIVND (reference sequence). The CDR3 is CASSWTSGGYNEQFF. In DNA form, the CDR3 reads TGTGCCAGTAGTTGGACTAGCGGGGGGTACAATGAGCAGTTCTTC. Full variable domain (missing parts from reference TRBV19 and TRBJ2-1): DGGITQSPKYLFRKEGQNVTLSCEQNLNHDAMYWYRQDPGQGLRLIYYSQIVNDFQKGDIAEGYSVSREKKESFPLTVTSAQKNPTAFYLCASSWTSGGYNEQFFGPGTRLTVL.

The chain combines TRBV19 with TRBJ1-3, with D unclear. The V and J ends lost 3 bases and 0 bases respectively, with 6 bases between them. Germline V CDR1 and CDR2: LNHDA, SQIVND (reference sequence). CDR3 size: 14 residues. CDR3: CASSMSNSGNTIYF. CDR3 nucleotide sequence: TGTGCCAGTAGTATGTCCAACTCTGGAAACACCATATATTTT. The complete variable domain, with remaining parts taken from reference TRBV19 and TRBJ1-3, reads DGGITQSPKYLFRKEGQNVTLSCEQNLNHDAMYWYRQDPGQGLRLIYYSQIVNDFQKGDIAEGYSVSREKKESFPLTVTSAQKNPTAFYLCASSMSNSGNTIYFGEGSWLTVV.

The chain is built from TRBV19 and TRBJ2-7; tentative D call: TRBD2 (5 bases). V lost 8 bases to trimming and J lost 6 bases, with 17 bases between them. Per the germline V gene, CDR1 is LNHDA and CDR2 is SQIVND (reference sequence). CDR3 length equals 13 residues. The CDR3 is CASEGIGTSEQYF. The DNA of the CDR3 is TGTGCCAGTGAGGGTATAGGAACAAGCGAGCAGTACTTC.

The chain is built from TRBV9 and TRBJ2-2, with 11 bases lining up with TRBD1. The CDR3 is made up of 16 amino acids. V lost 4 bases to trimming and J lost 5 bases; unmatched junction nucleotides: 7. Germline values: CDR1 SGDLS, CDR2 YYNGEE. In DNA form, the CDR3 reads TGTGCCAGCAGCCCTCTGGGACAGGGGGGAACCGGGGAGCTGTTTTTT. Amino acids: CASSPLGQGGTGELFF.

The chain employs TRBV20-1 and TRBJ1-6, with D unresolved. Trimming left V 5 bases short and J 9 bases short, with 8 bases between. Germline CDR1 is DFQATT and CDR2 is SNEGSKA (reference sequence). The CDR3 contains 11 residues. CDR3 DNA sequence: TGCAGTGCTGGGAGCGGTTCACCCCTCCACTTT. Its translation is CSAGSGSPLHF.

The chain recombines TRBV6-2 or TRBV6-3 with TRBJ1-1; no firm D call. Germline V gene lookup returns CDR1 MNHEY and CDR2 SVGEGT. This CDR3 is 11 amino acids long. The V end was cut by 2 bases, the J end by 8 bases, with 6 bases between. The CDR3 region is CASSYGREAFF. The CDR3 coding sequence is TGTGCCAGCAGTTACGGCAGGGAAGCTTTCTTT.

This chain's CDR3 is CASSQVVAGTEAFF. The CDR3 coding sequence is TGCGCCAGCAGCCAAGTAGTAGCAGGGACTGAAGCTTTCTTT. The gene calls are TRBV4-3 and TRBJ1-1; possibly TRBD1 for D (5 bases). Germline assignment: CDR1 LGHNA and CDR2 YSLEER. CDR3 length: 14 residues. Trimming left V 1 base short and J 5 bases short, with 11 bases between.

This clone was counted between two and nine times. In DNA form, the CDR3 reads TGTGCCAGCAGCTTAGATCGAGGGGAGACCCAGTACTTC. Its translation: CASSLDRGETQYF. The chain couples TRBV11-2 to TRBJ2-5; TRBD2 is a possible D gene (5 bases). Trimming took off 0 bases at V and 5 bases at J, with 7 bases between the two ends. The germline V gene has CDR1 SGHAT and CDR2 FQNNGV. This CDR3 has 13 residues.

The V call is TRBV7-9, the J call TRBJ1-5, with D maybe TRBD1 (5 bases). Germline lookup yields CDR1 SEHNR and CDR2 FQNEAQ (reference sequence). V lost 4 bases and J 2 bases, leaving 18 bases between the germline ends. The CDR3 runs to 17 residues. In DNA, the CDR3 is TGTGCCAGCAGCTCCGCCTTAGGTGGCAGGGGCAATCAGCCCCAGCATTTT. Protein product: CASSSALGGRGNQPQHF.

This sequence joins TRBV18 and TRBJ2-1; D not certain. The germline CDR1 and CDR2 sequences are KGHSH and LQKENI. This CDR3 contains 14 residues. V was cut by 1 base and J by 4 bases, with 8 bases left in between. CDR3 region: CASSPRPSYNEQFF. As DNA, the CDR3 is TGTGCCAGCTCACCACGGCCTAGTTACAATGAGCAGTTCTTC.

The V and J genes are TRBV12-3 or TRBV12-4 and TRBJ2-7, with D hard to call. This CDR3 is built from 13 residues. V shed 3 bases and J shed 6 bases, with 12 bases lying between them. The CDR3 spells CASSLGAPGEQYF. Written as DNA, the CDR3 is TGTGCCAGCAGTTTGGGTGCCCCGGGCGAGCAGTACTTC.

The chain recombines TRBV19 with TRBJ2-5, with a weak D call TRBD2 (5 bases). The CDR3 is 14 amino acids. V was pared by 5 bases and J by 3 bases, with 13 bases between. CDR1 LNHDA and CDR2 SQIVND come from the germline V gene (reference sequence). CDR3 bases: TGTGCCAGTAGTCCCCATGGACTCGAAGAGACCCAGTACTTC. Its protein is CASSPHGLEETQYF.

V and J are TRBV10-3 and TRBJ2-3; TRBD2 aligns across 8 bases. The CDR3 totals 14 residues. Germline assignment: CDR1 ENHRY and CDR2 SYGVKD. The V and J ends lost 4 bases and 7 bases, in that order; junction bases with no gene match: 7. CDR3 protein: CAISAGGRMNTQYF. DNA for the CDR3: TGTGCCATCAGTGCGGGCGGGAGGATGAATACGCAGTATTTT.

The chain carries TRBV4-3 and TRBJ1-1, with TRBD1 identical over 7 bases. The germline V gene encodes CDR1 LGHNA and CDR2 YSLEER. V lost 3 bases, J lost 1 base, and 8 bases stayed unmatched. The CDR3 extends over 16 amino acids. As DNA, the CDR3 is TGCGCCAGCAGCCAGTACCGGGACAGCTGGAACACTGAAGCTTTCTTT. Protein product: CASSQYRDSWNTEAFF.

The chain carries TRBV12-5 and TRBJ2-3; tentatively, D is TRBD2 (6 bases). V dropped 6 bases and J dropped 0 bases, with 13 bases sitting between them. From germline, CDR1 is LGHNT and CDR2 FRNRAP. The CDR3 runs 15 residues. The CDR3 DNA reads as TGTGCTAGTGGCACGACTAGGGCTAGCACAGATACGCAGTATTTT. Translated, it gives CASGTTRASTDTQYF.

For this clone: A read error may account for a junction end that differs from germline. The rearrangement links TRBV7-2 to TRBJ2-7, with TRBD1 matching over 9 bases. Germline V CDR1 and CDR2: SGHTA, FQGNSA. CDR3 length: 15 amino acids. The CDR3: CASSPRTGASDEQYF. The CDR3, as DNA: TGTGCCAGCAGCCCCCGGACAGGGGCCTCCGACGAGCAGTACTTC.

The chain is built from TRBV24-1 and TRBJ1-4, with a tentative D call TRBD1 (6 bases). The CDR3 contains 17 residues. V was shortened by 3 bases and J by 8 bases, with 21 bases between the two germline ends. Germline CDR1 and CDR2: KGHDR and SFDVKD. In nucleotides, the CDR3 is TGTGCCACCAGTGATGCTCAGGGGAGGGGAGGGGTGGAAAAACTGTTTTTT. Its translation: CATSDAQGRGGVEKLFF.

This clone was recorded once. The genes are TRBV20-1 and TRBJ1-6, with D possibly TRBD1 on 6 matching bases. The CDR3 covers 15 residues. V lost 3 bases and J 4 bases, leaving 13 bases between the germline ends. CDR1 and CDR2 from the germline V gene are DFQATT and SNEGSKA (reference sequence). The CDR3 sequence is CSASWGRHYNSPLHF. The DNA of the CDR3 is TGCAGTGCTAGTTGGGGGCGACATTATAATTCACCCCTCCACTTT.

The chain joins TRBV7-6 to TRBJ1-1; TRBD1 matches at 9 bases. This CDR3 has 13 residues. V trimming: 5 bases; J trimming: 6 bases; junction bases outside the gene matches: 4. Germline V gives CDR1 SGHVS, CDR2 FNYEAQ. The CDR3 coding sequence is TGTGCCAGCAGCCAGACAGGGGGAGCTGAAGCTTTCTTT. Its translation is CASSQTGGAEAFF.

V usage is TRBV7-9 and J usage is TRBJ1-2; possible D gene TRBD1, 5 bases. The V gene's germline CDR1 is SEHNR and CDR2 FQNEAQ (reference sequence). The CDR3 sequence is 15 residues long. Trimming took 1 base from V and 3 from J, leaving 12 bases between them. The CDR3, as DNA: TGTGCCAGCAGCTTAGAGGTTGGGGGGGACTATGGCTACACCTTC. Its translation: CASSLEVGGDYGYTF.